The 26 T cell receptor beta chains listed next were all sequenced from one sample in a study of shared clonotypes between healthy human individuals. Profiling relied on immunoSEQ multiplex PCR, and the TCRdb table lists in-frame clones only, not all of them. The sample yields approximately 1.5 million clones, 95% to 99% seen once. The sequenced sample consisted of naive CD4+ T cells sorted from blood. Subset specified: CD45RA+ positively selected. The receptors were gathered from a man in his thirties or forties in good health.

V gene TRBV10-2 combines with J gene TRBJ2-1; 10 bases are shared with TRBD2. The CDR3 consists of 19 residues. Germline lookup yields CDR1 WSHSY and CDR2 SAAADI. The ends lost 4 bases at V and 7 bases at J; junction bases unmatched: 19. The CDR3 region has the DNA TGCGCCAGCAGTGGGGCGGGACTAGCGCGGCGTAGCCCCAGGAATGAGCAGTTCTTC. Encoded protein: CASSGAGLARRSPRNEQFF.

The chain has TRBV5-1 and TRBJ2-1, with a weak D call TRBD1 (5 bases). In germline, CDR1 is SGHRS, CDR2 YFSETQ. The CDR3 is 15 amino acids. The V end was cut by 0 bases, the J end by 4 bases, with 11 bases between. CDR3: CASSLELPGYNEQFF. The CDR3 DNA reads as TGCGCCAGCAGCTTGGAGCTTCCAGGGTACAATGAGCAGTTCTTC.

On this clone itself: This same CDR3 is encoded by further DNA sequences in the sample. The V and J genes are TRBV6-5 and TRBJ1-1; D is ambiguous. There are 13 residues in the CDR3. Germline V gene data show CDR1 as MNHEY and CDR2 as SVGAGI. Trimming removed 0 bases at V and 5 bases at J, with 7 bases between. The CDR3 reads CASSYSARTEAFF. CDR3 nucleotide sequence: TGTGCCAGCAGTTACTCCGCTCGGACTGAAGCTTTCTTT.

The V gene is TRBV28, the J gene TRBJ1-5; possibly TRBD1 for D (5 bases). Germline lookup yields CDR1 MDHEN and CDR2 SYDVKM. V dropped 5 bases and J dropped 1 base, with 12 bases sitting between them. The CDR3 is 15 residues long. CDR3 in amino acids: CASSPRGISNQPQHF. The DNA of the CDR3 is TGTGCCAGCAGTCCCCGGGGGATCAGCAATCAGCCCCAGCATTTT.

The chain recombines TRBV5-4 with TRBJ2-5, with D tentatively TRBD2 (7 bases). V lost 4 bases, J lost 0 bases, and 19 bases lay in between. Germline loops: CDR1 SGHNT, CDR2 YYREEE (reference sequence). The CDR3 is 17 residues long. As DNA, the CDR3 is TGTGCCAGCAGCCATGGGGGGGCAGGGTCGAACCAAGAGACCCAGTACTTC. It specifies CASSHGGAGSNQETQYF.

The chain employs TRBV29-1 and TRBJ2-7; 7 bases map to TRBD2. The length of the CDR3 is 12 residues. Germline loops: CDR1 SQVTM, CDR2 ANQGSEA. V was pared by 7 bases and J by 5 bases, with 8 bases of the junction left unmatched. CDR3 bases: TGCAGCGGACGGGGCGGGAGTGACGAGCAGTACTTC. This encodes CSGRGGSDEQYF.

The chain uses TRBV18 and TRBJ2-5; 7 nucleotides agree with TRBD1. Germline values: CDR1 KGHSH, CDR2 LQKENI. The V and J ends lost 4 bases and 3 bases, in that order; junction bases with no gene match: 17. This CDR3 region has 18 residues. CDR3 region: CASSLAARGQGVKETQYF. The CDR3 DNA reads TGTGCCAGCTCACTCGCCGCGAGGGGGCAGGGAGTAAAAGAGACCCAGTACTTC.

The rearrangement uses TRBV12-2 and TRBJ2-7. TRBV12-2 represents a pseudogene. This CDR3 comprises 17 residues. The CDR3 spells CASRCRKGRDVNYEQYF. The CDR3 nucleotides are TGTGCAAGTCGCTGTCGAAAGGGTAGGGATGTTAACTACGAGCAGTACTTC.

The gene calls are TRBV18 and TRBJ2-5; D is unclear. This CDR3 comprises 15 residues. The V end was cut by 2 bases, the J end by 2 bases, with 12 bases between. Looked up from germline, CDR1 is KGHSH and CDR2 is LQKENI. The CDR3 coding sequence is TGTGCCAGCTCACCAGCGACACGAGGACAAGAGACCCAGTACTTC. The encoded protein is CASSPATRGQETQYF.

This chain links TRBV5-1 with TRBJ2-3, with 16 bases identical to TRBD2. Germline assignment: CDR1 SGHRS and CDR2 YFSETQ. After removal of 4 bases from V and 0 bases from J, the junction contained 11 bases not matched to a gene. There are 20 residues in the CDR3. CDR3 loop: CASSLPGLAGGQASTDTQYF. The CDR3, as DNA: TGCGCCAGCAGCCTACCGGGACTAGCGGGAGGGCAGGCTAGCACAGATACGCAGTATTTT.

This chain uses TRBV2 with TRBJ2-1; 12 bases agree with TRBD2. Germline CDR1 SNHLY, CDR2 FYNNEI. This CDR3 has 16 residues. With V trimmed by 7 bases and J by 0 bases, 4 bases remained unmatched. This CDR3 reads CASKGLAGSSYNEQFF. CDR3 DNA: TGTGCCAGCAAAGGACTAGCGGGAAGCTCCTACAATGAGCAGTTCTTC.

DNA for the CDR3: TGTGCCAGCAGAGCCCGGACCCAACCCTCCTACGAGCAGTACTTC. Encoded protein: CASRARTQPSYEQYF. The chain has TRBV27 and TRBJ2-7, with D unresolved. This CDR3 has 15 amino acids. The ends were cut back, 6 bases at V and 0 bases at J, with 15 bases in the middle. The V gene's germline CDR1 is MNHEY and CDR2 SMNVEV (reference sequence).

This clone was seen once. The CDR3 bases are TGTGCCAGCAGCGTAGGGGGACGGACTAATGAAAAACTGTTTTTT. This encodes CASSVGGRTNEKLFF. The chain has TRBV9 and TRBJ1-4, with D tentatively TRBD1 (5 bases). Deletions cut 0 bases from V and 2 bases from J, with 8 bases between. The CDR3 consists of 15 residues. CDR1 SGDLS and CDR2 YYNGEE come from the germline V gene.

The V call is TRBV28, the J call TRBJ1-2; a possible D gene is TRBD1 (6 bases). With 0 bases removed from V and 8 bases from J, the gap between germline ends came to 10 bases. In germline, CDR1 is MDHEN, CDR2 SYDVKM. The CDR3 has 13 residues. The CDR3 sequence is CASSLWQDRGYTF. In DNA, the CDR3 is TGTGCCAGCAGTTTATGGCAAGACAGGGGCTACACCTTC.

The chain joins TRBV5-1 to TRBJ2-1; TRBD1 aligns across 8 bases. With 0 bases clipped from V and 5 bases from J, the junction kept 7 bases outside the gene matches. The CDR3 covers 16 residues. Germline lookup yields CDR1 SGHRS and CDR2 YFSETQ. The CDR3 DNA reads TGCGCCAGCAGCTTGGCCCGGCAGGGGGCAAACAATGAGCAGTTCTTC. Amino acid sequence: CASSLARQGANNEQFF.

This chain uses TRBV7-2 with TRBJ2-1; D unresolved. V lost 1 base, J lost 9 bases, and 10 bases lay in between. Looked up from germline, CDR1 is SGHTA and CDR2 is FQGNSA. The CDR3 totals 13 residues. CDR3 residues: CASSLDRWSEQFF. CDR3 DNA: TGTGCCAGCAGCTTAGACCGCTGGTCTGAGCAGTTCTTC.

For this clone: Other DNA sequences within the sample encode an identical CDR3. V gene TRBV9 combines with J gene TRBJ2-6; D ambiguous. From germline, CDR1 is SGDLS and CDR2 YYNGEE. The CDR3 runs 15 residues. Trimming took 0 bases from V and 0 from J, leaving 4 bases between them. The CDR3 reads CASSVASSGANVLTF. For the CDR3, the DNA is TGTGCCAGCAGCGTAGCTTCCTCTGGGGCCAACGTCCTGACTTTC.

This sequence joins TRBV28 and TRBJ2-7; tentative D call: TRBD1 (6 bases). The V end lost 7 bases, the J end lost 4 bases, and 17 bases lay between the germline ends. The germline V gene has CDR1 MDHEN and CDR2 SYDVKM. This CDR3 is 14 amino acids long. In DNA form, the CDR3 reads TGTGCCAGCACCTTGGGACAACCTGCGTACGAGCAGTACTTC. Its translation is CASTLGQPAYEQYF.

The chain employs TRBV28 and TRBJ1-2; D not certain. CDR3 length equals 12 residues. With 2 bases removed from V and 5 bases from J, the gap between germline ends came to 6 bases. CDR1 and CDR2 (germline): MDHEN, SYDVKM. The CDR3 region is CASSLVEYGYTF. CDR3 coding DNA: TGTGCCAGCAGTTTAGTAGAGTATGGCTACACCTTC.

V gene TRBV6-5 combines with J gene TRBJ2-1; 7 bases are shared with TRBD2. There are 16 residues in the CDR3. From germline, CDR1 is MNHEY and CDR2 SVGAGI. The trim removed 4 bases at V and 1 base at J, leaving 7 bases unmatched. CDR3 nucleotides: TGTGCCAGCAGTTCATCACTAGCGTCGTCCTACAATGAGCAGTTCTTC. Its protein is CASSSSLASSYNEQFF.

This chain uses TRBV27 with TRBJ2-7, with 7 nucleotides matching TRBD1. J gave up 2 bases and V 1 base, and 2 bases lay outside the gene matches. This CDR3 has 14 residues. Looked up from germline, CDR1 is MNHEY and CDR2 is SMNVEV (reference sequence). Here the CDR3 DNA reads TGTGCCAGCAGTTTATGGGACAGAACCTACGAGCAGTACTTC. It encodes CASSLWDRTYEQYF.

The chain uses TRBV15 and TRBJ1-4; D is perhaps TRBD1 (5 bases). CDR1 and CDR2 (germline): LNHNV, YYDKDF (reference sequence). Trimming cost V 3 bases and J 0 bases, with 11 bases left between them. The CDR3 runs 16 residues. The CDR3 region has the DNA TGTGCCACCAGCAGGGGGGGGTTTTCAACTAATGAAAAACTGTTTTTT. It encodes CATSRGGFSTNEKLFF.

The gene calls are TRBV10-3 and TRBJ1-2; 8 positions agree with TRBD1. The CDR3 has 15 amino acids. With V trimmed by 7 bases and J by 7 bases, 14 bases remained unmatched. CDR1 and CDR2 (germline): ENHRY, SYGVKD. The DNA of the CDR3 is TGTGCCATCACGGACAGGGATGGGGGCCTGCCTGGCTACACCTTC. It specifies CAITDRDGGLPGYTF.

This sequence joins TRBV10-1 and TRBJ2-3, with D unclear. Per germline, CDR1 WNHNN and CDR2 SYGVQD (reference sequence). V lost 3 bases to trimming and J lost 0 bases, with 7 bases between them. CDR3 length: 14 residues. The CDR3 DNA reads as TGCGCCAGCAGTGATTCAGGAAGCACAGATACGCAGTATTTT. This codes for CASSDSGSTDTQYF.

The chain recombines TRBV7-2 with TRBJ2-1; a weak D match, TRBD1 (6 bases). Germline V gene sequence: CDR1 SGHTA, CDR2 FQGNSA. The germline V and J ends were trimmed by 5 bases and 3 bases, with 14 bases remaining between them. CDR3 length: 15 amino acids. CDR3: CASSPRQVLYNEQFF. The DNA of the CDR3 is TGTGCCAGCAGCCCCAGACAGGTACTCTACAATGAGCAGTTCTTC.

Here the CDR3 DNA reads TGTGCCAGCAGCGCCGGGACTAGCACCCGAGGCTTGGATACGCAGTATTTT. This gives the protein CASSAGTSTRGLDTQYF. This chain joins TRBV9 and TRBJ2-3, with TRBD2 matching 9 bases. Trimming removed 3 bases from V and 6 bases from J; junction bases left unmatched: 14. The CDR3 consists of 17 residues. CDR1 is SGDLS and CDR2 is YYNGEE in the germline V gene.